The TCR beta chain described here comes from a study of cytomegalovirus exposure and HLA in healthy donors. Study-level points and caveats: Presence/absence analyses assumed roughly uniform sequencing depth across donors, which may not hold.

As to this clone: The antigen remains undetermined.

Primers for the PCR totalled 60 Vbeta and 13 Jbeta. Original processing notes: Later, an analysis found 75 million to 90 million unique TCR beta chains, and 10 million to 11 million of these were shared. The protocol was immunoSEQ multiplex PCR, while the TCRdb copy is restricted to in-frame clones and leaves out a portion. V and J calls and clone size are those listed in that table; D and trimming were worked out from the DNA. The table has 130,000 to 150,000 clones, around 80% seen once. The CDR3 loop spans 14 amino acids. Germline CDR1 and CDR2: SQVTM and ANQGSEA. With 6 bases removed from V and 1 base from J, the gap between germline ends came to 12 bases.

The chain couples TRBV29-1 to TRBJ2-2; unclear D gene. Sequencing was done on a sample of PBMCs. The clonotype originates from a boy aged 2 to 10 in good health and CMV-seronegative. The CDR3 DNA reads TGCAGCGTAGAGACAATCGAGAACACCGGGGAGCTGTTTTTT. It is translated as CSVETIENTGELFF.